A selection of T cell receptor beta chains follows, all from one sample in a study of naive and memory T cell subsets. MiXCR was run by TCRdb on the UMI-ligation and nested PCR reads, yielding one entry per CDR3 protein. The data show 25,000 to 35,000 distinct CDR3 sequences, approximately 6.7% seen once. The sequences come from skin, collected from a tuberculin skin test site. These TCRs come from an adult in good health. The CDR3 runs from the conserved cysteine through the conserved F or W. A D gene is named only where the DNA matches it firmly. Clone size, where shown, is once, few, many, or a class for clones that have expanded.

j_call,clone_size,v_call,d_call,cdr3_nt,cdr3_aa
TRBJ2-7,many,TRBV6-1,NA,TGTGCCAGCAGTGAACCCAGGATCGAGCAGTACTTC,CASSEPRIEQYF
TRBJ2-1,many,TRBV5-4,NA,TGTGCCAGCAGCTTGAAGACATCTAGCAGAGGCGATGAGCAGTTCTTC,CASSLKTSSRGDEQFF
TRBJ2-5,few,TRBV14,NA,TGTGCCAGCAGCGAATTTATCGGGGGGCGGGGTGAGACCCAGTACTTC,CASSEFIGGRGETQYF
TRBJ1-2,NA,TRBV9,NA,TGTGCCAGCAGCGTAGTCTTGGACAGCCTATATGGCTACACCTTC,CASSVVLDSLYGYTF
TRBJ2-3,few,TRBV19,TRBD1,TGTGCCAGTAGTACCGGGACAGGGTCTGGAGATACGCAGTATTTT,CASSTGTGSGDTQYF
TRBJ2-5,many,TRBV12-3/TRBV12-4,TRBD2,TGTGCCAGCAGCCGGGACGGGACTAGGCACGAGACCCTGTACTTC,CASSRDGTRHETLYF
TRBJ1-3,many,TRBV20-1,NA,TGCAGTGCTATGCCAGGGGACTCTGGAAACACCATATATTTT,CSAMPGDSGNTIYF
TRBJ2-3,few,TRBV5-4,NA,TGTGCCAGCAGCCCGGACAGCCGCACAGATACGCAGTATTTT,CASSPDSRTDTQYF
TRBJ2-7,few,TRBV28,TRBD1,TGTGCCAGCAGCTTACAGGGGGGACAGGGCCACGAGCAGTACTTC,CASSLQGGQGHEQYF
TRBJ1-5,few,TRBV6-1,TRBD1,TGTGCCAGCATTGACAGGGGGGGTGGCAATCAGCCCCAGCATTTT,CASIDRGGGNQPQHF
TRBJ2-3,many,TRBV6-1,NA,TGTGCCAGCAGACAGACCTTAAGCACAGATACGCAGTATTTT,CASRQTLSTDTQYF
TRBJ2-2,many,TRBV10-1,NA,TGCGCCAGCAGTGAGTCAGGCCAGACCGGGGAGCTGTTTTTT,CASSESGQTGELFF
TRBJ2-1,many,TRBV29-1,NA,TGCAGCGTTGAAGGAGGTAGCAATGAGCAGTTCTTC,CSVEGGSNEQFF
TRBJ2-1,many,TRBV10-3,NA,TGTGCCATCAGTGAGGCGGACAACTCCTACAATGAGCAGTTCTTC,CAISEADNSYNEQFF
TRBJ1-6,NA,TRBV27,NA,TGTGCCAGCAGCCCTAGACAGAGGGAATCCCTCAATTCACCCCTCCACTTT,CASSPRQRESLNSPLHF
TRBJ2-1,many,TRBV7-3,TRBD2,TGTGCCAGCAGCTCCAACGGGCTAGCGGGGGGGCTCAATGAGCAGTTCTTC,CASSSNGLAGGLNEQFF
TRBJ2-4,medium-sized,TRBV10-2,NA,TGCGCCAGCAGTGACGGAGCTAGATGGGACATTCAGTACTTC,CASSDGARWDIQYF
TRBJ1-5,few,TRBV6-2/TRBV6-3,TRBD1,TGTGCCAGCAGCAGAGACAGGGGCAATAGCAATCAGCCCCAGCATTTT,CASSRDRGNSNQPQHF
TRBJ1-1,few,TRBV12-3/TRBV12-4,NA,TGTGTATCCTTGACCTTGGCCTTTGAAGCTTTCTTT,CVSLTLAFEAFF
TRBJ2-2,many,TRBV20-1,TRBD1,TGCAGTGCCGCCAGGGGACAGGGGGGAGGATACGGGGAGCTGTTTTTT,CSAARGQGGGYGELFF
TRBJ2-4,many,TRBV5-6,NA,TGTGCCAGCAGCCGTGGATTCCTGGACATTCAGTACTTC,CASSRGFLDIQYF
TRBJ1-3,NA,TRBV19,NA,TGTGCCAGTAGTTCGGATCTTGGGGCTTCCTCTGGAAACACCATATATTTT,CASSSDLGASSGNTIYF
TRBJ2-5,many,TRBV12-3/TRBV12-4,TRBD2,TGTGCCAGCAGCCGACTAGCTCCAGGGGAGACCCAGTACTTC,CASSRLAPGETQYF
TRBJ2-7,many,TRBV4-1,NA,TGCGCCAGCAGCCAAGACCCGGGGACCGGCTCCTACGAGCAGTACTTC,CASSQDPGTGSYEQYF
TRBJ2-7,many,TRBV14,TRBD1,TGTGCCAGCAGTCGAATGACCGGGACAGGGACCTACGAGCAGTACTTC,CASSRMTGTGTYEQYF
TRBJ1-1,many,TRBV7-6,NA,TGTGCCAGCAGCTTATTCGGGCGGGACACTGAAGCTTTCTTT,CASSLFGRDTEAFF
TRBJ2-3,few,TRBV2,NA,TGTGCCAGCAATGGCCCTTGCACAGATACGCAGTATTTT,CASNGPCTDTQYF
TRBJ1-2,many,TRBV12-3/TRBV12-4,NA,TGTGCCAGCAGTTTCCTTTTGGAGGGCGGCTACACCTTC,CASSFLLEGGYTF
TRBJ2-1,NA,TRBV7-9,NA,TGTGCCAGCAGCTTAGCGGGGGGCCTTCTTGACAATGAGCAGTTCTTC,CASSLAGGLLDNEQFF
TRBJ1-5,NA,TRBV6-1,TRBD1,TGTGCCAGCAGTGGTAGGGACAGGGGGGGTCAGCCCCAGCATTTT,CASSGRDRGGQPQHF
TRBJ1-5,many,TRBV2,NA,TGTGCCAGCAGCAGGGTTACCCAGCCCCAGCATTTT,CASSRVTQPQHF
TRBJ2-3,NA,TRBV12-3/TRBV12-4,NA,TGTGCCAGCAGGTTCTGGTCCAGCACAGATACGCAGTATTTT,CASRFWSSTDTQYF
TRBJ2-1,few,TRBV7-9,TRBD2,TGTGCCAGCAGCTTCCCTAGCGGGTTCTCCTACAATGAGCAGTTCTTC,CASSFPSGFSYNEQFF
TRBJ1-1,few,TRBV9,TRBD1,TGTGCCAGCAGCGCCCGACAGGGGGAGAACACTGAAGCTTTCTTT,CASSARQGENTEAFF
TRBJ2-1,few,TRBV12-3/TRBV12-4,TRBD2,TGTGCCAGCACCCCGGGCACTAGCGGGGGGGAACATGAGCAGTTCTTC,CASTPGTSGGEHEQFF
TRBJ1-2,NA,TRBV20-1,NA,TGCAGTGCTAGAGAACACTCCCTCCTGATCGGTGGCGACACCTTC,CSAREHSLLIGGDTF
TRBJ1-2,NA,TRBV11-2,NA,TGTGCCAGCAGCTCCTCCATTCCGGGACCTCTTGGCTACACCTTC,CASSSSIPGPLGYTF
TRBJ2-1,medium-sized,TRBV12-3/TRBV12-4,TRBD2,TGTGCCAGCAGTTTATTAGCGGGGGGAACTAGGGAGCAGTTCTTC,CASSLLAGGTREQFF
TRBJ2-2,many,TRBV20-1,NA,TGCAGTGCTGATTCTAGTCTTCCGAGCACCGGGGAGCTGTTTTTT,CSADSSLPSTGELFF
TRBJ1-1,many,TRBV6-1,NA,TGTGCCAGCAGTGATATTCGGGGGAGACACATGAACACTGAAGCTTTCTTT,CASSDIRGRHMNTEAFF
TRBJ2-2,few,TRBV19,TRBD1,TGTGCCAGTAGTATAAGTGGGACAGGGCTGAACACCGGGGAGCTGTTTTTT,CASSISGTGLNTGELFF
TRBJ2-7,many,TRBV7-6,TRBD2,TGTGCCAGCAGCTTAGGTCAGACTAGCGGGGGAGACGAGCAGTACTTC,CASSLGQTSGGDEQYF
TRBJ1-3,many,TRBV7-9,NA,TGTGCCAGCAGCTTGAGAGAGAGCTCTGGAAACACCATATATTTT,CASSLRESSGNTIYF
TRBJ1-1,NA,TRBV5-5,NA,TGTGCCAGCAGCTTGGGTTGGCAGGGTGAAGCTTTCTTT,CASSLGWQGEAFF
TRBJ2-2,medium-sized,TRBV5-1,NA,TGCGCCAGCAGTCTGATCCGGGACAACCCTTGGAACACCGGGGAGCTGTTTTTT,CASSLIRDNPWNTGELFF